This TCR beta chain stems from a study of control samples from healthy donors and cancer patients. Germline V gene lookup returns CDR1 SGHRS and CDR2 YFSETQ. This CDR3 has 17 amino acids. V gave up 1 base and J gave up 4 bases; unmatched junction bases: 9. The table came from immunoSEQ multiplex PCR; TCRdb's copy has only in-frame clones and leaves some out. The sample has about 100,000 clones, roughly 90% seen once. The receptor was isolated from a woman between 50 and 59 years old in good health. The V and J genes are TRBV5-1 and TRBJ2-1, with 9 bases aligning to TRBD2. The sequenced material came from blood. The CDR3 reads CASSLSVGGGAYNEQFF. CDR3 DNA: TGCGCCAGCAGCTTGTCCGTGGGCGGGGGGGCATACAATGAGCAGTTCTTC.